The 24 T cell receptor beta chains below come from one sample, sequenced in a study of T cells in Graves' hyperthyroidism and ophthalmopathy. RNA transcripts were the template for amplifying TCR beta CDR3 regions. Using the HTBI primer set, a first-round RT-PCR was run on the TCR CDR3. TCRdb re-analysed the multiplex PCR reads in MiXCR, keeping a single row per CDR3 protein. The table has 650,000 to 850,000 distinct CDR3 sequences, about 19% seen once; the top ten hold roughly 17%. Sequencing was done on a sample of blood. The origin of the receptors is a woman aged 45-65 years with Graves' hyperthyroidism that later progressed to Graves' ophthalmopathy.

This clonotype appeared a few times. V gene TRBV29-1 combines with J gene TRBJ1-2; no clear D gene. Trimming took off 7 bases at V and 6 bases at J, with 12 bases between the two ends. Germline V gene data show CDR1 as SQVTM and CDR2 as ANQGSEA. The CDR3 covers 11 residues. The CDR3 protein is CSEGVLNGYTF. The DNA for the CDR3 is TGCAGCGAAGGAGTGTTGAATGGCTACACCTTC.

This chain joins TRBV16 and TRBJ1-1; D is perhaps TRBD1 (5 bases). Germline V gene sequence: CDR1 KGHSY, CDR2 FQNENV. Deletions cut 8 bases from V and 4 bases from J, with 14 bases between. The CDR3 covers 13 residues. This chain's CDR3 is CASRPPGVTEAFF. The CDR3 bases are TGTGCCAGCCGCCCGCCGGGGGTCACTGAAGCTTTCTTT.

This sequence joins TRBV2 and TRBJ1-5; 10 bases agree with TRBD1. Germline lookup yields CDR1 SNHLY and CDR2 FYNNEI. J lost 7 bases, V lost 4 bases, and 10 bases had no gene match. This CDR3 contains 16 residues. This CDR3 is CASSVSWGQGQQPQHF. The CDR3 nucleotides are TGTGCCAGCAGTGTATCCTGGGGACAGGGGCAGCAGCCCCAGCATTTT. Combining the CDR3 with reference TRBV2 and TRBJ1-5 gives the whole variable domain EPEVTQTPSHQVTQMGQEVILRCVPISNHLYFYWYRQILGQKVEFLVSFYNNEISEKSEIFDDQFSVERPDGSNFTLKIRSTKLEDSAMYFCASSVSWGQGQQPQHFGDGTRLSIL.

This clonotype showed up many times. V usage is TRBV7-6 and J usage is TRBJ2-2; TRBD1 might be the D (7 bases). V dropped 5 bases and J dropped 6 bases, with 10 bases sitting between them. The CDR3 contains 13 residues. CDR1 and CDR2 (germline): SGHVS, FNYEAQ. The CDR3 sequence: CASSPGGSGELFF. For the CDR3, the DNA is TGTGCCAGCAGCCCAGGGGGGTCCGGGGAGCTGTTTTTT.

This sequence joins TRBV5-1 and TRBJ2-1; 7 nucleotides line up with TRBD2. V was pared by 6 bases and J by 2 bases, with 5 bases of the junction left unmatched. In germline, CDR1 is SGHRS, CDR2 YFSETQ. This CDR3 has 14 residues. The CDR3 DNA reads TGCGCCAGCAAAAACAGCGGGGCCTACAATGAGCAGTTCTTC. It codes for CASKNSGAYNEQFF.

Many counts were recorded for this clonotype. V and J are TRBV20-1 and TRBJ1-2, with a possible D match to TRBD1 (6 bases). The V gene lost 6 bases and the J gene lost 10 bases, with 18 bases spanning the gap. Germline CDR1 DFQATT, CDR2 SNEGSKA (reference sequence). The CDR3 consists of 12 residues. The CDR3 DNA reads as TGCAGTGCCGGCGGCAGGGGCATCGACTACACCTTC. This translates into CSAGGRGIDYTF.

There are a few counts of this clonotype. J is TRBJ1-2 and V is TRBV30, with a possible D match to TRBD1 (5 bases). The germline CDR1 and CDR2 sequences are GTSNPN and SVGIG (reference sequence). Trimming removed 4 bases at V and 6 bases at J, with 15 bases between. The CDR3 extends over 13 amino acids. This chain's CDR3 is CAWTSDGDDGYTF. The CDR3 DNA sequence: TGTGCCTGGACCTCGGACGGGGACGATGGCTACACCTTC.

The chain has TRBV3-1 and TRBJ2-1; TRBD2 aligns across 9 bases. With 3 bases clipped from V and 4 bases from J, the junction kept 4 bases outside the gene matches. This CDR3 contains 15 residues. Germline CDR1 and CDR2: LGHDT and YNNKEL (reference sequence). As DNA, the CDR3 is TGTGCCAGCAGCCACCGAGCGGGGGGTTACAATGAGCAGTTCTTC. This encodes CASSHRAGGYNEQFF.

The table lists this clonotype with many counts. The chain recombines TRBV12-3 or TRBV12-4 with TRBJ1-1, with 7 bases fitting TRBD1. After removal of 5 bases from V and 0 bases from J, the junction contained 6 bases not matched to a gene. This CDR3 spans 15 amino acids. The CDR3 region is CASSPLRGLNTEAFF. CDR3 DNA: TGTGCCAGCAGTCCTTTGAGGGGGCTGAACACTGAAGCTTTCTTT.

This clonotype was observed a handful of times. CDR3 sequence reads: CASSYIPPGTGVETQYF. The CDR3 nucleotides read TGTGCCAGCAGTTATATACCTCCCGGGACAGGGGTCGAGACCCAGTACTTC. The genes are TRBV6-2 or TRBV6-3 and TRBJ2-5; 10 nucleotides align to TRBD1. Per the germline V gene, CDR1 is MNHEY and CDR2 is SVGEGT. This CDR3 is 17 amino acids long. V dropped 3 bases and J dropped 5; count of bases not matched to a gene: 12.

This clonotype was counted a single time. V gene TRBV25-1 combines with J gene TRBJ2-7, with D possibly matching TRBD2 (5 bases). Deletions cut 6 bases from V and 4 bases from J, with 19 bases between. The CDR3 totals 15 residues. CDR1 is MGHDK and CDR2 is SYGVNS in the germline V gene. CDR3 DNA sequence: TGTGCCAGCAGCCACCCCGGGGATTTAATTTACGAGCAGTACTTC. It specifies CASSHPGDLIYEQYF.

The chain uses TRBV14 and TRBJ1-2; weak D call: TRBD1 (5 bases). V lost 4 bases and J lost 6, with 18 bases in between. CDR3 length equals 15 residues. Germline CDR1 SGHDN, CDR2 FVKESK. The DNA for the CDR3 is TGTGCCAGCAGCCCCCTGGGGGGGACTGTCAATGGCTACACCTTC. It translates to CASSPLGGTVNGYTF.

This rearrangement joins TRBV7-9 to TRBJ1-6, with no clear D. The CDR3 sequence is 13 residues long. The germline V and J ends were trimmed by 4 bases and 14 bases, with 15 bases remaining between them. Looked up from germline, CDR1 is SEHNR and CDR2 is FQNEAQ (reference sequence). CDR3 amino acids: CASSSAAQLALHF. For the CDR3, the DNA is TGTGCCAGCAGCTCTGCGGCCCAATTAGCCCTCCACTTT.

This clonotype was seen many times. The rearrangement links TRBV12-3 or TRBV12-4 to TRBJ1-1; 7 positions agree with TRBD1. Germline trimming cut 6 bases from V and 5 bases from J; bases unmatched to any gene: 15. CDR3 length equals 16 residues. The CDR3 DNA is TGTGCCAGCAGCAGTCCCGGGACAGTGGGGGTGACTGAAGCTTTCTTT. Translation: CASSSPGTVGVTEAFF.

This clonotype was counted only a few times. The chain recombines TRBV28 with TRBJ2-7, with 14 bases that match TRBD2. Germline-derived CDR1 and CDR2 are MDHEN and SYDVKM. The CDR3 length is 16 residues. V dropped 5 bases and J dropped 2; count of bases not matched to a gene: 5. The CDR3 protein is CASSKGTSGGPYEQYF. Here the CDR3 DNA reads TGTGCCAGCAGTAAAGGGACTAGCGGGGGACCCTACGAGCAGTACTTC. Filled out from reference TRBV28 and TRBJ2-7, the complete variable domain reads DVKVTQSSRYLVKRTGEKVFLECVQDMDHENMFWYRQDPGLGLRLIYFSYDVKMKEKGDIPEGYSVSREKKERFSLILESASTNQTSMYLCASSKGTSGGPYEQYFGPGTRLTVT.

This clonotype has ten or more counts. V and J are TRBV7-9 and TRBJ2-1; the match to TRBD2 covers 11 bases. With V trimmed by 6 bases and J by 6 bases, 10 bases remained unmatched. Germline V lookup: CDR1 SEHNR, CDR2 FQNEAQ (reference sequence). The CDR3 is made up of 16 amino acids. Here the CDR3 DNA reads TGTGCCAGCAGACCCCAACTAGCGGGGGATACCAATGAGCAGTTCTTC. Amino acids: CASRPQLAGDTNEQFF.

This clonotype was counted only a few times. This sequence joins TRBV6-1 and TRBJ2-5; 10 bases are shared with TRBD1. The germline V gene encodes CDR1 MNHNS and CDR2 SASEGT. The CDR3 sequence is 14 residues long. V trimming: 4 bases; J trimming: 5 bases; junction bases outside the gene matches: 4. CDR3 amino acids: CASSVDRGLETQYF. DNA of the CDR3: TGTGCCAGCAGTGTCGACAGGGGGCTGGAGACCCAGTACTTC.

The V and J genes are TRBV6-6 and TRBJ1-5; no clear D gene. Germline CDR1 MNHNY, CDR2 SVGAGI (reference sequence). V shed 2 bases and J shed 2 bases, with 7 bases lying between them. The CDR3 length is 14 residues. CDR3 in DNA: TGTGCCAGCAGTTACGATGCTGGCAATCAGCCCCAGCATTTT. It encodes CASSYDAGNQPQHF.

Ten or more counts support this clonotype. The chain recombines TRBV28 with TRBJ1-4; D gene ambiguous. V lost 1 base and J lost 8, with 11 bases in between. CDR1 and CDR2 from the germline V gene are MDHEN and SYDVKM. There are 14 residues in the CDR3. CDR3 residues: CASSLSGNSEKLFF. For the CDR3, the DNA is TGTGCCAGCAGTTTATCTGGGAATAGCGAAAAACTGTTTTTT.

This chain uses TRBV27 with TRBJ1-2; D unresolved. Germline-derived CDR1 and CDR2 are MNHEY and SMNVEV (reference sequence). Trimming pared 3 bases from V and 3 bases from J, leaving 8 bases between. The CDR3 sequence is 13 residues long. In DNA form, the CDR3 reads TGTGCCAGCAGTTTTCACAGATACTATGGCTACACCTTC. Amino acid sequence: CASSFHRYYGYTF.

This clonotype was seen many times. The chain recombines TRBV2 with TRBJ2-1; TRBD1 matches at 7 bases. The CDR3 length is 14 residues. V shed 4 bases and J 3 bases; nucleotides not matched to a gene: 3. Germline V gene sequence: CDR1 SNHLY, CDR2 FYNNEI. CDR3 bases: TGTGCCAGCAGTGTGGGACAGTTCTACAATGAGCAGTTCTTC. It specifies CASSVGQFYNEQFF.

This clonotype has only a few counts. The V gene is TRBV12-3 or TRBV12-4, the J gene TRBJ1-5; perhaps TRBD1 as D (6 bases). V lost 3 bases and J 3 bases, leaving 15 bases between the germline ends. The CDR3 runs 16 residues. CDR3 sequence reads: CASSFGTGRANQPQHF. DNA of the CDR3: TGTGCCAGCAGTTTTGGAACAGGGCGTGCCAATCAGCCCCAGCATTTT.

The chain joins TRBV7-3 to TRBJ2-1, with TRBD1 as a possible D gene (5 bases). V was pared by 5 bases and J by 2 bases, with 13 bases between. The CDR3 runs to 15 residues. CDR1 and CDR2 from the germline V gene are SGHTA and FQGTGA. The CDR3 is CASSRREPPYNEQFF. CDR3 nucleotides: TGTGCCAGCAGCCGCAGGGAACCCCCCTACAATGAGCAGTTCTTC.

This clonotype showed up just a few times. This CDR3 is CSAGRAGDLDYSNQPQHF. The CDR3, as DNA: TGCAGTGCTGGACGGGCAGGGGACCTTGATTATAGCAATCAGCCCCAGCATTTT. The chain has TRBV20-1 and TRBJ1-5, with a possible D match to TRBD1 (6 bases). This CDR3 contains 18 residues. The V end was cut by 5 bases, the J end by 0 bases, with 23 bases between. Germline V CDR1 and CDR2: DFQATT, SNEGSKA (reference sequence).